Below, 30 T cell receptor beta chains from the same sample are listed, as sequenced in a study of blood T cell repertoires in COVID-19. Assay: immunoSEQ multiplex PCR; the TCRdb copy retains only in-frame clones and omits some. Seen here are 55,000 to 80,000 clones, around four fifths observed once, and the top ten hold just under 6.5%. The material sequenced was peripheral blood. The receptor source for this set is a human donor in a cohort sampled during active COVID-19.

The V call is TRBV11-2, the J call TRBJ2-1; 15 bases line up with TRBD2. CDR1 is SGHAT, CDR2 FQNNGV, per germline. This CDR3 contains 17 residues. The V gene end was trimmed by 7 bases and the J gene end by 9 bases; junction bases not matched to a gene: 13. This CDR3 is CASTPSPGLAGGGEQFF. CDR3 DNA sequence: TGTGCCAGCACCCCCTCTCCGGGACTAGCGGGAGGTGGTGAGCAGTTCTTC. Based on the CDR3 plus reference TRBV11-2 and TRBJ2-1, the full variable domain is EAGVAQSPRYKIIEKRQSVAFWCNPISGHATLYWYQQILGQGPKLLIQFQNNGVVDDSQLPKDRFSAERLKGVDSTLKIQPAKLEDSAVYLCASTPSPGLAGGGEQFFGPGTRLTVL.

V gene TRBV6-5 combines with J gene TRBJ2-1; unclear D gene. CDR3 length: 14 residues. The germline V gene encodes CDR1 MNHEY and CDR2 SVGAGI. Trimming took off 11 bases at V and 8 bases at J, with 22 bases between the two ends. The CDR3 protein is CAASLGRRNDEQFF. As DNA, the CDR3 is TGTGCCGCTAGTCTTGGCCGTCGAAACGATGAGCAGTTCTTC.

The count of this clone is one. CDR3 residues: CASSPSRDSAVNEQFF. As DNA, the CDR3 is TGTGCCAGCAGCCCCTCCCGGGACTCCGCTGTCAATGAGCAGTTCTTC. The J gene is TRBJ2-1, the V gene TRBV4-2, with D tentatively TRBD2 (6 bases). This CDR3 has 16 amino acids. Germline V CDR1 and CDR2: LGHNA, YNFKEQ. V lost 4 bases and J 6 bases, leaving 19 bases between the germline ends.

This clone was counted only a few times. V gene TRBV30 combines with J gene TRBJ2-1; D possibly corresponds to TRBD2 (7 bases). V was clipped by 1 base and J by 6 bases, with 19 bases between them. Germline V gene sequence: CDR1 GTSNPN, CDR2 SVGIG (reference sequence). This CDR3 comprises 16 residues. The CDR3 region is CAWSEPTRGGANEQFF. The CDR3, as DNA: TGTGCCTGGAGTGAGCCCACAAGGGGGGGGGCCAATGAGCAGTTCTTC.

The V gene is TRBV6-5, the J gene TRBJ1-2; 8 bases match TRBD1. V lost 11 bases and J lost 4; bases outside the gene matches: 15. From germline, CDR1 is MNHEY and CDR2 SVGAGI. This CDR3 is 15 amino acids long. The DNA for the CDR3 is TGTGCCGTCCGACAGGGGCCCTTCCTTCTCTATGGCTACACCTTC. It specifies CAVRQGPFLLYGYTF.

CDR3 nucleotide sequence: TGTGCCAGTACGGGGAGCACTGAAGCTTTCTTT. Its translation is CASTGSTEAFF. This chain connects TRBV19 to TRBJ1-1; D is unclear. Trimming pared 7 bases from V and 4 bases from J, leaving 7 bases between. Germline CDR1 and CDR2: LNHDA and SQIVND (reference sequence). The CDR3 runs to 11 residues.

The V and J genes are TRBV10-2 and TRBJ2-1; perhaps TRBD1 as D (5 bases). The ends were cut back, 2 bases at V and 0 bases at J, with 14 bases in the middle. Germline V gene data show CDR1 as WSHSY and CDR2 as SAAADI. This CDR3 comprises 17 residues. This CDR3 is CASSEPGNPLSYNEQFF. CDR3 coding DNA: TGCGCCAGCAGTGAGCCAGGGAACCCGCTCTCCTACAATGAGCAGTTCTTC.

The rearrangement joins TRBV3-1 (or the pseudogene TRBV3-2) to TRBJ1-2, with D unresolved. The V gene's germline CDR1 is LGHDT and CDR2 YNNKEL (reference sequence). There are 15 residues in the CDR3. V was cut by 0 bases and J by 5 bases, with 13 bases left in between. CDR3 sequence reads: CASSQEEGVMYGYTF. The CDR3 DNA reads TGTGCCAGCAGCCAAGAGGAGGGAGTGATGTATGGCTACACCTTC.

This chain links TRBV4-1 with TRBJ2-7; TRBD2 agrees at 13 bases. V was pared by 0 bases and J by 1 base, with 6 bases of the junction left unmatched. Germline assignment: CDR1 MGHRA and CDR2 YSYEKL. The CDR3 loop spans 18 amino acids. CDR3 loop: CASSQDGGLAGRSYEQYF. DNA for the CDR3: TGCGCCAGCAGCCAAGACGGGGGACTAGCGGGGAGATCCTACGAGCAGTACTTC.

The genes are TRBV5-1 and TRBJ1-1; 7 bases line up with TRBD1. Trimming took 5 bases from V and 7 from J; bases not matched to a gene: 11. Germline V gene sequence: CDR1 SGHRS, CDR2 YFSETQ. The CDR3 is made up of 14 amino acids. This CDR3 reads CASSPQTGAGEAFF. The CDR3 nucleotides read TGCGCCAGCAGTCCCCAAACAGGGGCTGGTGAAGCTTTCTTT. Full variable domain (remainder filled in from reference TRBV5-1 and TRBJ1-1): KAGVTQTPRYLIKTRGQQVTLSCSPISGHRSVSWYQQTPGQGLQFLFEYFSETQRNKGNFPGRFSGRQFSNSRSEMNVSTLELGDSALYLCASSPQTGAGEAFFGQGTRLTVV.

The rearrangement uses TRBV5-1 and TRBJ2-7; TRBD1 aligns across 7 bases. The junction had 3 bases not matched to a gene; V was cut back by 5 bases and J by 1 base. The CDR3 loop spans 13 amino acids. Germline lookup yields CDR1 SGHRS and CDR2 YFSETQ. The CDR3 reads CASSRQGSYEQYF. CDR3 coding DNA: TGCGCCAGCAGTCGACAGGGTTCCTACGAGCAGTACTTC. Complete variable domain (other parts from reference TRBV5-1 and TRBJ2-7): KAGVTQTPRYLIKTRGQQVTLSCSPISGHRSVSWYQQTPGQGLQFLFEYFSETQRNKGNFPGRFSGRQFSNSRSEMNVSTLELGDSALYLCASSRQGSYEQYFGPGTRLTVT.

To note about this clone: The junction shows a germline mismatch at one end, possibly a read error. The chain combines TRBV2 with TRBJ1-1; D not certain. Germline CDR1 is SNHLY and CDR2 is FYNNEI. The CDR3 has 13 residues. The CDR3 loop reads CAGSEWQYTEAFF. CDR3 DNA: TGTGCCGGCAGTGAATGGCAGTACACTGAAGCTTTCTTT. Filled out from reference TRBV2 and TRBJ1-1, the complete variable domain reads EPEVTQTPSHQVTQMGQEVILRCVPISNHLYFYWYRQILGQKVEFLVSFYNNEISEKSEIFDDQFSVERPDGSNFTLKIRSTKLEDSAMYFCAGSEWQYTEAFFGQGTRLTVV.

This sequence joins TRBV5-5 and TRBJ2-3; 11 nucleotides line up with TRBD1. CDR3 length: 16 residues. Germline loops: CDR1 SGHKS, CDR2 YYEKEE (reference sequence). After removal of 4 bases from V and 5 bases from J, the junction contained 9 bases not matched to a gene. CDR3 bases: TGTGCCAGCAGCGCCTTTCCGGGACAGGGGGTAGATACGCAGTATTTT. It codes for CASSAFPGQGVDTQYF.

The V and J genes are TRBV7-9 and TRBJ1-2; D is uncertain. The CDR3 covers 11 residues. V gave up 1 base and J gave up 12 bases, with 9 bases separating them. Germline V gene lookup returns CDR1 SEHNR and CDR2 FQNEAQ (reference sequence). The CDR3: CASSLGVDDTF. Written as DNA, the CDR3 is TGTGCCAGCAGCTTAGGAGTCGATGACACCTTC.

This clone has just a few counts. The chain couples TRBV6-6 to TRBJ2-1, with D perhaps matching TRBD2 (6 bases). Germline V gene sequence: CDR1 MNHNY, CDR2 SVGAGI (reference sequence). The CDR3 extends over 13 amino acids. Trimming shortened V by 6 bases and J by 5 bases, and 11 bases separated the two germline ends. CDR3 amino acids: CASSKTRNNEQFF. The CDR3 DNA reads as TGTGCCAGCAGCAAGACTAGGAACAATGAGCAGTTCTTC.

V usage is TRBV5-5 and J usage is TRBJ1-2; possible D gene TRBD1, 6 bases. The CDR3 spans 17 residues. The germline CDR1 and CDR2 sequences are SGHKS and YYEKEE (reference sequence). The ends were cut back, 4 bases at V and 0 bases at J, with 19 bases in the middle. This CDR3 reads CASSRWGAGGPNYGYTF. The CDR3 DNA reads TGTGCCAGCAGCCGGTGGGGCGCGGGGGGGCCTAACTATGGCTACACCTTC. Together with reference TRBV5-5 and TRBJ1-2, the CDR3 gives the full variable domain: DAGVTQSPTHLIKTRGQQVTLRCSPISGHKSVSWYQQVLGQGPQFIFQYYEKEERGRGNFPDRFSARQFPNYSSELNVNALLLGDSALYLCASSRWGAGGPNYGYTFGSGTRLTVV.

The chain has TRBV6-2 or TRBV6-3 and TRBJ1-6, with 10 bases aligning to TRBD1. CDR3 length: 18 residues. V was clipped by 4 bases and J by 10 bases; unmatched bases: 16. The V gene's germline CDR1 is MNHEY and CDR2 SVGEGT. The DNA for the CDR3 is TGTGCCAGCAGTTCCTCAGCGGGACAGGGGACCATACGGTCACCCCTCCACTTT. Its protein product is CASSSSAGQGTIRSPLHF.

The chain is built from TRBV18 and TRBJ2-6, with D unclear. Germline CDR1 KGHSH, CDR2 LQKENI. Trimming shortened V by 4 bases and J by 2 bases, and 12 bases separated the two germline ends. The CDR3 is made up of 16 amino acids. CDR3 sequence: CASSLGLGAGANVLTF. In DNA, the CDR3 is TGTGCCAGCTCACTTGGTCTAGGTGCTGGGGCCAACGTCCTGACTTTC.

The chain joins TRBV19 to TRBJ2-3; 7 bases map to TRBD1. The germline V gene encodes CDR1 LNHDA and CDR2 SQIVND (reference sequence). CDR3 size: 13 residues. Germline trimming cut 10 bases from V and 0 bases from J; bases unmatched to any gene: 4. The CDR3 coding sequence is TGTGCCACAGGGGGAGCTAGCACAGATACGCAGTATTTT. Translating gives CATGGASTDTQYF.

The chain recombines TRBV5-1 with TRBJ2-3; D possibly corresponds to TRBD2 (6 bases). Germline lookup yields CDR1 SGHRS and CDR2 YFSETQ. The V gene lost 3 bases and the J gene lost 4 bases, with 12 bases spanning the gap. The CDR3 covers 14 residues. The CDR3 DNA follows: TGCGCCAGCAGCTCGGAGGGCCGGGCAGATACGCAGTATTTT. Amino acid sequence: CASSSEGRADTQYF.

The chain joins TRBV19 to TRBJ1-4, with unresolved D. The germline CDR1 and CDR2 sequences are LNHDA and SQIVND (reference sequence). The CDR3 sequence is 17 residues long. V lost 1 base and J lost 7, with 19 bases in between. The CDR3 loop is CASSIGRYTTRVEKLFF. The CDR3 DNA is TGTGCCAGTAGTATAGGCCGTTATACAACTAGGGTTGAAAAACTGTTTTTT.

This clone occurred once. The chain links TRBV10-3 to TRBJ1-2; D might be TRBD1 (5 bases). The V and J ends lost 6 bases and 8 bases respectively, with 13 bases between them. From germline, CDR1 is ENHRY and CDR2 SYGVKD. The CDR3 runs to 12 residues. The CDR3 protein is CAISYARGGYTF. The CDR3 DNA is TGTGCCATCAGCTACGCTAGGGGAGGCTACACCTTC.

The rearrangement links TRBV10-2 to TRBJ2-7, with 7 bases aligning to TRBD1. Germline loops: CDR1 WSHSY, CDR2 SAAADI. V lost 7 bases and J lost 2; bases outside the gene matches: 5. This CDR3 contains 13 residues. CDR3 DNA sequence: TGCGCCAGCAATCCGGGACAGACCTACGAGCAGTACTTC. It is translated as CASNPGQTYEQYF.

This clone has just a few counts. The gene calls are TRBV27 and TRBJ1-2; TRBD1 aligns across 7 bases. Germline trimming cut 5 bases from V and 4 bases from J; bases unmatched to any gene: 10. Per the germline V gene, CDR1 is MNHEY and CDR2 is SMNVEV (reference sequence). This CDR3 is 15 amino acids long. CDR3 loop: CASSGDSEVLYGYTF. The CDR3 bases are TGTGCCAGCAGTGGGGACAGTGAGGTCCTCTATGGCTACACCTTC.

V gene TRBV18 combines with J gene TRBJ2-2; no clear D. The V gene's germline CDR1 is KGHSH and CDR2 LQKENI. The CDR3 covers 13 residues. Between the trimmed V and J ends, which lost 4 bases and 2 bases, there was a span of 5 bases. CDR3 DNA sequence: TGTGCCAGCTCACGAACTAACACCGGGGAGCTGTTTTTT. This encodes CASSRTNTGELFF.

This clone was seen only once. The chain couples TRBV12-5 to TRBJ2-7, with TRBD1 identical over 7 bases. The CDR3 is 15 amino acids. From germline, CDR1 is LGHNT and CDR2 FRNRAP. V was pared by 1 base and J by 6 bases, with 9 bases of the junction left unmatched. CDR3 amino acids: CASGLATGVLGEQYF. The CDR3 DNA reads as TGTGCTAGTGGTTTGGCAACAGGGGTCTTGGGCGAGCAGTACTTC.

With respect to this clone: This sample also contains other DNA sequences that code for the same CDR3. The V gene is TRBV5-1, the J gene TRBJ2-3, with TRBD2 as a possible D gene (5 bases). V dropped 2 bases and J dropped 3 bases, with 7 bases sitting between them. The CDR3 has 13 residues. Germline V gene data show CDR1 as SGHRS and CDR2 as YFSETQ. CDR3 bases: TGCGCCAGCAGCTTCGAGGGAACAGATACGCAGTATTTT. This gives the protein CASSFEGTDTQYF.

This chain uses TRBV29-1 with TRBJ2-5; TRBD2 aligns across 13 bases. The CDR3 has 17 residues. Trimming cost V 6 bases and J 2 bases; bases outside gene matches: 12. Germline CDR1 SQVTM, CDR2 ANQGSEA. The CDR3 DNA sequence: TGCAGCGTACCGACTAGCGGGGGGATCCAGGGGCAAGAGACCCAGTACTTC. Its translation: CSVPTSGGIQGQETQYF.

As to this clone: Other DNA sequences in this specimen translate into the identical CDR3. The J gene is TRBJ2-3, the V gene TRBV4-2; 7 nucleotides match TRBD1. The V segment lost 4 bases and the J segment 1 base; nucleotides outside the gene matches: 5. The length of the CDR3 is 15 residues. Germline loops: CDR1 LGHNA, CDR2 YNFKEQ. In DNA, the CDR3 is TGTGCCAGCAGCCTCAGGGGGAGCGGCACAGATACGCAGTATTTT. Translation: CASSLRGSGTDTQYF.

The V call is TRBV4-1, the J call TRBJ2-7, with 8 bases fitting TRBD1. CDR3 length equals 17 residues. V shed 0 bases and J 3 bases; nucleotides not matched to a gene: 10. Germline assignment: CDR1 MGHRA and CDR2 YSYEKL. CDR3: CASSQDRDRIGGYEQYF. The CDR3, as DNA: TGCGCCAGCAGCCAAGACCGGGACAGGATTGGAGGCTACGAGCAGTACTTC.